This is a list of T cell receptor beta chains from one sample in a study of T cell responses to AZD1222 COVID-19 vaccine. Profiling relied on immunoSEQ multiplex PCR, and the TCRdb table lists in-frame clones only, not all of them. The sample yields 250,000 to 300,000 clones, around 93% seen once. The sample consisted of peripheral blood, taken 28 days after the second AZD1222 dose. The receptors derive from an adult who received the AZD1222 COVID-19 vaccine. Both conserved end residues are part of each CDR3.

CDR3aa: CATSEGTGGGGYTF
v_gene: TRBV24-1
j_gene: TRBJ1-2

CDR3aa: CASSKDGGIHGYEQYF
v_gene: TRBV21-1
j_gene: TRBJ2-7

CDR3aa: CASSPLAGAATDTQYF
v_gene: TRBV11-2
j_gene: TRBJ2-3

CDR3aa: CASSPRGLAGGGEQFF
v_gene: TRBV11-3
j_gene: TRBJ2-1

CDR3aa: CASSPDRTGGYTF
v_gene: TRBV18
j_gene: TRBJ1-2

CDR3aa: CASTNPQGAQYF
v_gene: TRBV28
j_gene: TRBJ2-5

CDR3aa: CASSLRQALDPFF
v_gene: TRBV28
j_gene: TRBJ1-1

CDR3aa: CASRLAEGGQGRSRQYF
v_gene: TRBV12-2
j_gene: TRBJ2-3

CDR3aa: CASSSGGVSTTEAFF
v_gene: TRBV11-2
j_gene: TRBJ1-1

CDR3aa: CATSDSTSGGETDTQYF
v_gene: TRBV24-1
j_gene: TRBJ2-3

CDR3aa: CAISEVRGTEAFF
v_gene: TRBV10-3
j_gene: TRBJ1-1

CDR3aa: CASTLSGSGYYEQYF
v_gene: TRBV6-5
j_gene: TRBJ2-7

CDR3aa: CASSPHGTEGYTF
v_gene: TRBV7-9
j_gene: TRBJ1-2

CDR3aa: CASSYAGRSYGYTF
v_gene: TRBV6-2/TRBV6-3
j_gene: TRBJ1-2

CDR3aa: CASSYLQDSYEQYF
v_gene: TRBV6-5
j_gene: TRBJ2-7

CDR3aa: CASSSRDNRVNEQFF
v_gene: TRBV5-1
j_gene: TRBJ2-1

CDR3aa: CAISGGGTANYGYTF
v_gene: TRBV10-3
j_gene: TRBJ1-2

CDR3aa: CAWSGGSYEQYF
v_gene: TRBV30
j_gene: TRBJ2-7

CDR3aa: CASGIDRARLDF
v_gene: TRBV4-2
j_gene: TRBJ2-3

CDR3aa: CASSEMTGYYPAFF
v_gene: TRBV2
j_gene: TRBJ1-1

CDR3aa: CASSYLGDTLHF
v_gene: TRBV28
j_gene: TRBJ1-5

CDR3aa: CAWSVAGRPPDTQYF
v_gene: TRBV30
j_gene: TRBJ2-3

CDR3aa: CASSPMEAGRDRLFF
v_gene: TRBV28
j_gene: TRBJ1-4

CDR3aa: CASSAGTGRARIQYF
v_gene: TRBV2
j_gene: TRBJ2-4

CDR3aa: CASRSSRGIYTF
v_gene: TRBV28
j_gene: TRBJ1-2

CDR3aa: CASSLAGTAYTEAFF
v_gene: TRBV5-1
j_gene: TRBJ1-1

CDR3aa: CASSRTDSNEKLFF
v_gene: TRBV4-1
j_gene: TRBJ1-4

CDR3aa: CASSSGHFGNTIYF
v_gene: TRBV6-5
j_gene: TRBJ1-3

CDR3aa: CASSGGSSYNEQFF
v_gene: TRBV6-2/TRBV6-3
j_gene: TRBJ2-1

CDR3aa: CASSQDRYREGVDNEQFF
v_gene: TRBV14
j_gene: TRBJ2-1

CDR3aa: CASRTLDRGHDEQYF
v_gene: TRBV2
j_gene: TRBJ2-7

CDR3aa: CSAMRGDTQYF
v_gene: TRBV20-1
j_gene: TRBJ2-3

CDR3aa: CASSLMATGGELFF
v_gene: TRBV7-9
j_gene: TRBJ2-2

CDR3aa: CAISESAGRKEKLFF
v_gene: TRBV10-3
j_gene: TRBJ1-4

CDR3aa: CASSPRAGGTNEQFF
v_gene: TRBV18
j_gene: TRBJ2-1

CDR3aa: CASSHTRDYEQYF
v_gene: TRBV3-1/TRBV3-2
j_gene: TRBJ2-7

CDR3aa: CASSQEVRGQPQHF
v_gene: TRBV4-1
j_gene: TRBJ1-5

CDR3aa: CASSLGRDQPQHF
v_gene: TRBV12-3/TRBV12-4
j_gene: TRBJ1-5

CDR3aa: CASSLPGNTEAFF
v_gene: TRBV5-6
j_gene: TRBJ1-1

CDR3aa: CASSGQPGDEQFF
v_gene: TRBV11-3
j_gene: TRBJ2-1

CDR3aa: CATSGQTEAFF
v_gene: TRBV15
j_gene: TRBJ1-1

CDR3aa: CASSQRGGAGYGYTF
v_gene: TRBV3-1/TRBV3-2
j_gene: TRBJ1-2

CDR3aa: CASSGGYGQSGYTF
v_gene: TRBV2
j_gene: TRBJ1-2

CDR3aa: CASTTGGTHGTGELFF
v_gene: TRBV21-1
j_gene: TRBJ2-2

CDR3aa: CASSSRPENQPQHF
v_gene: TRBV6-5
j_gene: TRBJ1-5

CDR3aa: CATSPNRNTGELFF
v_gene: TRBV15
j_gene: TRBJ2-2

CDR3aa: CASSRLGGADEKLFF
v_gene: TRBV7-8
j_gene: TRBJ1-4

CDR3aa: CASSLPETGNPYEQYF
v_gene: TRBV5-4
j_gene: TRBJ2-7

CDR3aa: CSAEGTGVYNEQFF
v_gene: TRBV29-1
j_gene: TRBJ2-1

CDR3aa: CASSYSYNEQFF
v_gene: TRBV6-2/TRBV6-3
j_gene: TRBJ2-1

CDR3aa: CASSQERWDEQYF
v_gene: TRBV4-3
j_gene: TRBJ2-7

CDR3aa: CASSWVQNTGELFF
v_gene: TRBV5-1
j_gene: TRBJ2-2

CDR3aa: CASSTLPGNTIYF
v_gene: TRBV28
j_gene: TRBJ1-3

CDR3aa: CASGTGDFYEQYF
v_gene: TRBV12-3/TRBV12-4
j_gene: TRBJ2-7